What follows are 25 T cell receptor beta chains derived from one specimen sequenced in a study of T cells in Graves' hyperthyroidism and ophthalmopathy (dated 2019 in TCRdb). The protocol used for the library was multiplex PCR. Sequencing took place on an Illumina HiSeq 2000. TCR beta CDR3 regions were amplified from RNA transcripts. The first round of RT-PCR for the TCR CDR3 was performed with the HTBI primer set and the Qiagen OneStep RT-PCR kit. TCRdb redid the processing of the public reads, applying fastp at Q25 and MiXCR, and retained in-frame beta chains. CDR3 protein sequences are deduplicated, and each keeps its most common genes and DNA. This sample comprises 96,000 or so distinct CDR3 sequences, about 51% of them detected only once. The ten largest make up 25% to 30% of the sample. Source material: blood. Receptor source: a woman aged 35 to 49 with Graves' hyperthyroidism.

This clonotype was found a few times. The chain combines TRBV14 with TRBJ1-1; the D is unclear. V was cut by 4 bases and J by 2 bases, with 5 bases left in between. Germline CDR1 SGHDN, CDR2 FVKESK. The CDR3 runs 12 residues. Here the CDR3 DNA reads TGTGCCAGCAGCCTTTACAACACTGAAGCTTTCTTT. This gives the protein CASSLYNTEAFF. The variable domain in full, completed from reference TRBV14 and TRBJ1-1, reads EAGVTQFPSHSVIEKGQTVTLRCDPISGHDNLYWYRRVMGKEIKFLLHFVKESKQDESGMPNNRFLAERTGGTYSTLKVQPAELEDSGVYFCASSLYNTEAFFGQGTRLTVV.

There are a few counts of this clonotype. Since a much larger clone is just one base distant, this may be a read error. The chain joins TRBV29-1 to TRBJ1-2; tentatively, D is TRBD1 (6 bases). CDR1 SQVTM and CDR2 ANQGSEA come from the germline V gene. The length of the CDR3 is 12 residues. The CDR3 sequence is CTVGTGRDGYTF. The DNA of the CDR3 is TGCACCGTAGGAACAGGGAGAGATGGCTACACCTTC.

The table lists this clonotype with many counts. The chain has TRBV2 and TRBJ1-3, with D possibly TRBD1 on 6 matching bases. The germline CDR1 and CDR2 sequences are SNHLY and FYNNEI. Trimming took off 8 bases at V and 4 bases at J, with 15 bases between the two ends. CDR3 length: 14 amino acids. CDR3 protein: CASFFRGSGNTIYF. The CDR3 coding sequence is TGTGCCAGCTTCTTTAGGGGGTCCGGAAACACCATATATTTT.

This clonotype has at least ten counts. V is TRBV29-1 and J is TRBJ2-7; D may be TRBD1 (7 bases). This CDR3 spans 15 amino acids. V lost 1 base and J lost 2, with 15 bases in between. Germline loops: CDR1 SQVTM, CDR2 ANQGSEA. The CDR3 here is CSVEGYVRGAYEQYF. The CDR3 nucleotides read TGCAGCGTTGAAGGATACGTCAGGGGGGCCTACGAGCAGTACTTC.

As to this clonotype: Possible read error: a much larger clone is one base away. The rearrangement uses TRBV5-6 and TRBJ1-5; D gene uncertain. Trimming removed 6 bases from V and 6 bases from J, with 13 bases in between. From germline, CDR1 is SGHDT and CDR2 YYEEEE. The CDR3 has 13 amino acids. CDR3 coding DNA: TGTGCCAGCACCCGGAGCGAGGCTCAGCCCCAGCATTTT. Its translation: CASTRSEAQPQHF.

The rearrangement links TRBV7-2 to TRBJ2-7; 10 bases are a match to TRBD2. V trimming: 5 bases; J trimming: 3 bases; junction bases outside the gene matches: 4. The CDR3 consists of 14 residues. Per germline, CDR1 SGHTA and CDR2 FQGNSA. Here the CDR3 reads CASSRTSGFYEQYF. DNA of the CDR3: TGTGCCAGCAGCCGGACTAGCGGATTCTACGAGCAGTACTTC.

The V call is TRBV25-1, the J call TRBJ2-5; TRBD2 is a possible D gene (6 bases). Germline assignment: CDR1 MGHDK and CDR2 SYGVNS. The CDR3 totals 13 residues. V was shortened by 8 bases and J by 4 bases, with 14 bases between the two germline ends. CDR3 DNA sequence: TGTGCCAGCGGGGCAGGGAGGCGAGAGACCCAGTACTTC. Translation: CASGAGRRETQYF.

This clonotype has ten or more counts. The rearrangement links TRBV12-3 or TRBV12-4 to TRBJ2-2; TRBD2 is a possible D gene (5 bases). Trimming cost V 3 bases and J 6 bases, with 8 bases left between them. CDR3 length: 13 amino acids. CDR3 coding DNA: TGTGCCAGCAGTTTCGTGGAGGCCGGGGAGCTGTTTTTT. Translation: CASSFVEAGELFF.

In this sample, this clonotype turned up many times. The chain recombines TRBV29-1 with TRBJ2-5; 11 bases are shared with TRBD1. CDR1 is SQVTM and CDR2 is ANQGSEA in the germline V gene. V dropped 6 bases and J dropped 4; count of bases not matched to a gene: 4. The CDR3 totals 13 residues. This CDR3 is CSVGQGARETQYF. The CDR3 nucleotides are TGCAGCGTCGGACAGGGGGCGAGAGAGACCCAGTACTTC.

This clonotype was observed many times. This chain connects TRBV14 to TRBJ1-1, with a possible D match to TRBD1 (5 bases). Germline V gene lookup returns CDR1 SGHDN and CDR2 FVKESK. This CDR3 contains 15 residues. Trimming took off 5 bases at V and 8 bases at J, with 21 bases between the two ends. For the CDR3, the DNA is TGTGCCAGCAGCAAGATCTTGGGGGTGTCCACCGAAGCTTTCTTT. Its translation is CASSKILGVSTEAFF.

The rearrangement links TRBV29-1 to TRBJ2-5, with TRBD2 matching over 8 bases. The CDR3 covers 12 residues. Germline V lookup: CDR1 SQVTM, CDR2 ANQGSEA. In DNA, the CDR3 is TGCACCCGGGGGGGAGATCAAGAGACCCAGTACTTC. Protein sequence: CTRGGDQETQYF.

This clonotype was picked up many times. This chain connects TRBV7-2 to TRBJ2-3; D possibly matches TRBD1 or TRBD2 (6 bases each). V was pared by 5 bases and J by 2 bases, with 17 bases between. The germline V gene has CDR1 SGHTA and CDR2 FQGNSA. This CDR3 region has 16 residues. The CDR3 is CASSLGGSGTTDTQYF. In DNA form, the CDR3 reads TGTGCCAGCAGCCTAGGGGGTAGCGGAACCACAGATACGCAGTATTTT.

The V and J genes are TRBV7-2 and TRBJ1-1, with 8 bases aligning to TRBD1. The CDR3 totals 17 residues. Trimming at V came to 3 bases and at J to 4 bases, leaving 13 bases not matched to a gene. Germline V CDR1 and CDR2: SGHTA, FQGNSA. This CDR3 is CASSLGQGARLGTEAFF. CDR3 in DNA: TGTGCCAGCAGCTTGGGGCAGGGGGCGCGGTTGGGCACTGAAGCTTTCTTT.

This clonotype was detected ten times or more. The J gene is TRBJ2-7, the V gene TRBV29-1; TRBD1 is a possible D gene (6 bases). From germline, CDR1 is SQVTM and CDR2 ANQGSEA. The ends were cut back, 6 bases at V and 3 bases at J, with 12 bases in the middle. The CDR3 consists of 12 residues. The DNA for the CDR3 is TGCAGCGTCGAGACGGACAGCTACGAGCAGTACTTC. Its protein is CSVETDSYEQYF.

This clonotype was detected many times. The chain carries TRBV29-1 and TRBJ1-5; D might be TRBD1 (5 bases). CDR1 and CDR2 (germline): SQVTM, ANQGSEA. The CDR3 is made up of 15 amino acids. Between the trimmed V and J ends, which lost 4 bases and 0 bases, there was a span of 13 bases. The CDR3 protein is CSVAQGANSNQPQHF. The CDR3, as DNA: TGCAGCGTTGCCCAGGGAGCTAATAGCAATCAGCCCCAGCATTTT.

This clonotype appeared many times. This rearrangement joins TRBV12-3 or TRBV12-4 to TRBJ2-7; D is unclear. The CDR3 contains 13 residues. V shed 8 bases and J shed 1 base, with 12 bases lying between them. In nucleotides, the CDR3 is TGTGCCAGCGGCCACTCGACATCCTACGAGCAGTACTTC. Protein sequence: CASGHSTSYEQYF.

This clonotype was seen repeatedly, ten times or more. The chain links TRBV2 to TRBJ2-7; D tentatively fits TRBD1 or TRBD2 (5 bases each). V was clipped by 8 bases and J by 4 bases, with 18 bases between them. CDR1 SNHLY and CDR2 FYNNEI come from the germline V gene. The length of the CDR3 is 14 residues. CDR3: CASGTQTGLYEQYF. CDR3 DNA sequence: TGTGCCAGCGGGACGCAGACCGGATTGTACGAGCAGTACTTC.

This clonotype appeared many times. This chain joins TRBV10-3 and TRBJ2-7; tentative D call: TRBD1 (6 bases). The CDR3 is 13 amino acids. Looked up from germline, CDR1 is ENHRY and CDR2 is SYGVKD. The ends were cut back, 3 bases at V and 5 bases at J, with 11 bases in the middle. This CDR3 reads CAISDRGGHEQYF. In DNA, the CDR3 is TGTGCCATCAGTGACAGGGGTGGCCACGAGCAGTACTTC.

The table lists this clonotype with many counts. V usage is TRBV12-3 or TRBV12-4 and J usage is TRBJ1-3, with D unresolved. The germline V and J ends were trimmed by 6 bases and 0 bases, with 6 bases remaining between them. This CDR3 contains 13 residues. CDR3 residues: CASRLASGNTIYF. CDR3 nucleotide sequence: TGTGCCAGCAGACTGGCCTCTGGAAACACCATATATTTT.

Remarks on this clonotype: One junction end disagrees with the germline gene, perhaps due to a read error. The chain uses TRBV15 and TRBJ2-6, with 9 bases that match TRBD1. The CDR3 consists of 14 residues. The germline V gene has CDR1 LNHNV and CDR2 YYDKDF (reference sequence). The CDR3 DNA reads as TGTGCCACCAGCAGAGGGGACAGGGCTAACGTCCTGACTTTC. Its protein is CATSRGDRANVLTF.

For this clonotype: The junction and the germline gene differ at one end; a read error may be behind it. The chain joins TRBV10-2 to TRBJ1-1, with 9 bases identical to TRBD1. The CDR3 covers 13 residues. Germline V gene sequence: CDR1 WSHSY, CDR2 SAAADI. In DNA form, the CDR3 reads TGCGCCATCAGGCCGGGACAGGGTGCTGAAGCTATCTTT. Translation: CAIRPGQGAEAIF.

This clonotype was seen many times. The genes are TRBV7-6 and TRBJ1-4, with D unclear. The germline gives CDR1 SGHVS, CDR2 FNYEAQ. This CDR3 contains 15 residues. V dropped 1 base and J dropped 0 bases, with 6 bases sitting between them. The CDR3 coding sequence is TGTGCCAGCAGCTTAGGGCAGGCAACTAATGAAAAACTGTTTTTT. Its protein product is CASSLGQATNEKLFF.

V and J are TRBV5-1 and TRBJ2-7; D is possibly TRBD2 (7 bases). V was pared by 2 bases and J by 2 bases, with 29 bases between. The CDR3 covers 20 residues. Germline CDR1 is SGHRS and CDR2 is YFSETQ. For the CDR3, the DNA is TGCGCCAGCAGCTTTGGGGGGGGGGCCTTCGCGGTAGAAGGGCCCTACGAGCAGTACTTC. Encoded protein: CASSFGGGAFAVEGPYEQYF.

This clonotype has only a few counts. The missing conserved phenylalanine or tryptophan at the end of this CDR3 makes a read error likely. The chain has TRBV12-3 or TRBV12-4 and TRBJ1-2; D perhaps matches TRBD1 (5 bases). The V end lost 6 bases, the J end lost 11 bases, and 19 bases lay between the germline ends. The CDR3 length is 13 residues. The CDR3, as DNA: TGTGCCAGCAGCACCCCTACGCCGGGGGGTTACACCGTC. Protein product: CASSTPTPGGYTV.

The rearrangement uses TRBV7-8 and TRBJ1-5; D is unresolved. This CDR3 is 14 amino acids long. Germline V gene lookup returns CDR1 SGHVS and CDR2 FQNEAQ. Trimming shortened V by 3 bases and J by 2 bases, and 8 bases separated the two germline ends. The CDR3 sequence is CASSLDTGNQPQHF. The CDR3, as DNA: TGTGCCAGCAGCTTGGATACGGGCAATCAGCCCCAGCATTTT.